Listed below are T cell receptor beta chains from one sample, sequenced in a study of blood T cell repertoires in COVID-19. Repertoires were generated with immunoSEQ multiplex PCR, while TCRdb's copy carries only in-frame clones and drops some. The table has about 160,000 clones, approximately 91% seen once; the top ten hold less than 2.5%. The material sequenced was peripheral blood. These receptors were taken from a man aged 18-30 years with acute or convalescent COVID-19. Each CDR3 is given with its conserved first and last residue. The order of the fields is V gene, D gene, J gene, clone size, CDR3 protein, CDR3 DNA. The D gene is left open where the match is weak. Some rows mark clone size as missing; the rest say once, few, many or name a class of expanded clone.

TRBV5-6	NA	TRBJ2-3	NA	CASSPQVLPDTQYF	TGTGCCAGCAGCCCCCAGGTACTCCCAGATACGCAGTATTTT
TRBV24-1	TRBD1	TRBJ2-2	NA	CATSDVKTGLGTGELFF	TGTGCCACCAGTGACGTAAAGACAGGGTTGGGCACCGGGGAGCTGTTTTTT
TRBV12-3/TRBV12-4	NA	TRBJ2-1	once	CASGGEQFF	TGTGCCAGCGGCGGAGAGCAGTTCTTC
TRBV28	NA	TRBJ1-1	NA	CASSLGALAGDTEAFF	TGTGCCAGCAGTTTAGGAGCTTTGGCGGGGGACACTGAAGCTTTCTTT
TRBV3-1/TRBV3-2	NA	TRBJ2-1	NA	CASRPGGLSYNEQFF	TGTGCCAGCAGACCCGGGGGACTCTCCTACAATGAGCAGTTCTTC
TRBV6-6	TRBD1	TRBJ2-7	NA	CASARGQGGYEQYF	TGTGCCAGCGCGCGGGGACAGGGGGGCTACGAGCAGTACTTC
TRBV7-2	NA	TRBJ1-5	NA	CASSHHHFRRETQHF	TGTGCCAGCAGCCACCATCACTTCAGACGGGAGACCCAGCATTTT
TRBV12-3/TRBV12-4	TRBD1	TRBJ1-2	NA	CASTIRDSYGYTF	TGTGCCAGCACGATCCGGGACAGTTATGGCTACACCTTC
TRBV11-2	NA	TRBJ1-1	NA	CASSLVGGNTEAFF	TGTGCCAGCAGCTTAGTAGGGGGAAACACTGAAGCTTTCTTT
TRBV19	TRBD1	TRBJ1-1	NA	CASSRTGTGDTEAFF	TGTGCCAGTAGTCGAACCGGGACAGGGGACACTGAAGCTTTCTTT
TRBV7-9	TRBD1	TRBJ1-5	NA	CASSADPTGPRYNQPQHF	TGTGCCAGCAGCGCCGACCCGACAGGGCCCCGTTACAATCAGCCCCAGCATTTT
TRBV2	NA	TRBJ1-4	NA	CASGGGVTNEKLFF	TGTGCCAGCGGCGGGGGGGTAACTAATGAAAAACTGTTTTTT
TRBV6-2/TRBV6-3	TRBD2	TRBJ2-7	NA	CASSYGLRGLAGPYEQYF	TGTGCCAGCAGTTACGGTTTGCGGGGACTAGCGGGCCCATACGAGCAGTACTTC
TRBV7-9	NA	TRBJ1-4	NA	CASSRRQADNEKLFF	TGTGCCAGCAGCCGCCGACAGGCTGACAATGAAAAACTGTTTTTT
TRBV5-1	TRBD2	TRBJ2-3	NA	CASRNGGFDTDTQYF	TGCGCCAGCCGGAACGGGGGGTTTGACACAGATACGCAGTATTTT
TRBV5-4	NA	TRBJ2-2	NA	CASRRDYTGELFF	TGTGCCAGCAGGAGGGACTACACCGGGGAGCTGTTTTTT
TRBV27	TRBD1	TRBJ1-5	few	CASAGTGVFPQHF	TGTGCCAGCGCCGGGACAGGGGTTTTCCCCCAGCATTTT
TRBV7-6	TRBD2	TRBJ2-2	NA	CASSLIPTSGGATNTGELFF	TGTGCCAGCAGCCTAATCCCCACTAGCGGGGGGGCAACGAACACCGGGGAGCTGTTTTTT
TRBV18	TRBD2	TRBJ2-1	NA	CASSPLPSGSSYNEQFF	TGTGCCAGCTCACCACTACCTAGCGGGAGCTCCTACAATGAGCAGTTCTTC
TRBV19	TRBD1	TRBJ1-3	NA	CASKALTGTGTGNTIYF	TGTGCCAGTAAGGCCTTGACCGGGACAGGGACTGGAAACACCATATATTTT
TRBV24-1	TRBD1	TRBJ1-3	once	CATSDFGDSIPPAGNTIYF	TGTGCCACCAGTGATTTCGGGGACAGCATACCTCCAGCCGGAAACACCATATATTTT
TRBV29-1	TRBD1	TRBJ2-3	NA	CSVGTGTNLVQDTQYF	TGCAGCGTTGGGACAGGGACGAACTTAGTGCAAGATACGCAGTATTTT
TRBV27	TRBD1	TRBJ1-6	NA	CASSLVWYRTGAPNSPLHF	TGTGCCAGCAGTTTAGTTTGGTATAGGACAGGGGCTCCCAATTCACCCCTCCACTTT
TRBV9	TRBD2	TRBJ2-7	NA	CASSVTLAGGPYEQYF	TGTGCCAGCAGCGTAACCCTAGCGGGGGGCCCCTACGAGCAGTACTTC
TRBV25-1	TRBD1	TRBJ2-3	NA	CASSPRQGAHLSTDTQYF	TGTGCCAGCAGTCCGAGACAGGGGGCTCACCTTAGCACAGATACGCAGTATTTT
TRBV2	NA	TRBJ1-2	NA	CASRILGLNYGYTF	TGTGCCAGCAGAATTCTGGGCTTAAACTATGGCTACACCTTC
TRBV6-1	TRBD1	TRBJ1-1	NA	CASSEWDRLSEAFF	TGTGCCAGCAGTGAGTGGGACAGGCTATCTGAAGCTTTCTTT
TRBV7-6	TRBD1	TRBJ2-7	NA	CASSLVAGGNEQYF	TGTGCCAGCAGCTTAGTGGCAGGGGGAAACGAGCAGTACTTC
TRBV5-1	TRBD1	TRBJ1-1	NA	CASSLGDRGRVEAFF	TGCGCCAGCAGCTTGGGAGACAGGGGGCGCGTTGAAGCTTTCTTT
TRBV27	NA	TRBJ2-7	NA	CASSPGASYEQYF	TGTGCCAGCAGTCCAGGCGCGTCCTACGAGCAGTACTTC
TRBV30	NA	TRBJ1-5	NA	CAWNVGDQPQHF	TGTGCCTGGAATGTAGGGGATCAGCCCCAGCATTTT
TRBV6-5	NA	TRBJ2-7	NA	CASSHSTDYEQYF	TGTGCCAGCAGTCACTCGACAGACTACGAGCAGTACTTC
TRBV6-5	TRBD1	TRBJ1-2	NA	CASKDREDGYTF	TGTGCCAGCAAAGACAGGGAGGATGGCTACACCTTC
TRBV3-1/TRBV3-2	NA	TRBJ1-2	NA	CASSQDPPTWQFGFSGDYGYTF	TGTGCCAGCAGCCAAGATCCCCCCACTTGGCAGTTCGGCTTCTCCGGGGACTATGGCTACACCTTC
TRBV30	NA	TRBJ1-1	NA	CAWSVQGFLGTEAFF	TGTGCCTGGAGTGTGCAGGGCTTCCTAGGGACTGAAGCTTTCTTT
TRBV21-1	NA	TRBJ1-5	NA	CASSKIRGAGSGGNQPQHF	TGTGCCAGCAGCAAAATTCGCGGCGCAGGGTCCGGCGGCAATCAGCCCCAGCATTTT
TRBV20-1	NA	TRBJ2-3	NA	CSASLGGGTDTQYF	TGCAGTGCTAGTTTGGGAGGGGGGACAGATACGCAGTATTTT
TRBV5-4	NA	TRBJ1-2	few	CASSLTGRVGYGYTF	TGTGCCAGCAGCTTGACAGGGAGGGTGGGCTATGGCTACACCTTC
TRBV19	TRBD1	TRBJ2-1	NA	CASSWGGTGGNNEQFF	TGTGCCAGTTCCTGGGGAGGGACAGGGGGGAATAATGAGCAGTTCTTC
TRBV19	TRBD2	TRBJ2-7	NA	CASSSGRGDEQYF	TGTGCCAGTAGTAGCGGGAGGGGCGACGAGCAGTACTTC
TRBV9	NA	TRBJ2-3	NA	CASSVTGTSTDTQYF	TGTGCCAGCAGCGTTACAGGGACGAGCACAGATACGCAGTATTTT
TRBV14	NA	TRBJ2-7	NA	CASSQVRGHGTYEQYF	TGTGCCAGCAGCCAAGTCAGGGGACACGGAACTTACGAGCAGTACTTC
TRBV11-2	TRBD1	TRBJ1-1	NA	CASSLLDRGKGEAFF	TGTGCCAGCAGCTTATTGGACAGGGGGAAGGGTGAAGCTTTCTTT
TRBV12-5	TRBD1	TRBJ2-7	once	CASGLATGTGLYEQYF	TGTGCTAGTGGTTTGGCGACCGGGACAGGACTTTACGAGCAGTACTTC
TRBV19	TRBD2	TRBJ2-2	once	CASTTRTSGRAGPGELFF	TGTGCCAGTACTACCAGGACTAGCGGGAGGGCCGGCCCCGGGGAGCTGTTTTTT
TRBV29-1	NA	TRBJ1-2	many	CSPNGYTF	TGCAGCCCCAATGGCTACACCTTC
TRBV5-1	TRBD1	TRBJ1-1	NA	CASSPGQGNTEAFF	TGCGCCAGCAGCCCCGGACAGGGGAACACTGAAGCTTTCTTT
TRBV19	NA	TRBJ1-1	NA	CASSIGGGHTEAFF	TGTGCCAGTAGTATAGGGGGGGGCCACACTGAAGCTTTCTTT